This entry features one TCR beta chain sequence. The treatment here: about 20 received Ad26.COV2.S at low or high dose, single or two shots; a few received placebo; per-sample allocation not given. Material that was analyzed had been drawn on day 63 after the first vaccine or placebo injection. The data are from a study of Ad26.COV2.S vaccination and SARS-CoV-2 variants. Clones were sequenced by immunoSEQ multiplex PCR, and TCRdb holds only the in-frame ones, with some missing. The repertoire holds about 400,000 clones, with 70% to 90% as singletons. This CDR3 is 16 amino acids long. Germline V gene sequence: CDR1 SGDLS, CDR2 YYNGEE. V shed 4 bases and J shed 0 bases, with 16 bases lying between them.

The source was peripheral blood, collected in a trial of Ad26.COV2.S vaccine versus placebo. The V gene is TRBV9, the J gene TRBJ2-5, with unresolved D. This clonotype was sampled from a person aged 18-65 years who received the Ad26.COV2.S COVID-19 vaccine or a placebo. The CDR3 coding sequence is TGTGCCAGCAGCCCCATGGGGTTGGGGTACCAAGAGACCCAGTACTTC. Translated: CASSPMGLGYQETQYF.